These 32 T cell receptor beta chains were all obtained from the same sample, sequenced in a study of CD8+ T cells in alopecia areata. Sequencing templates came from extracted RNA that was reverse transcribed into cDNA. Generated by immunoSEQ multiplex PCR, the TCRdb table keeps only in-frame clones and is missing some. The sample yields about 42,000 clones, 80% to 95% seen once. Treatment defined: oral pan-JAK inhibitor, 5-10 mg twice daily. The specimen comprised CD8+ T cells sorted from blood, sampled at week 24, from a patient treated with tofacitinib. These receptors all stem from a human donor with alopecia areata.

The rearrangement joins TRBV27 to TRBJ2-3; D call uncertain. Trimming cost V 0 bases and J 2 bases, with 9 bases left between them. CDR1 MNHEY and CDR2 SMNVEV come from the germline V gene (reference sequence). The CDR3 runs 15 residues. The CDR3 reads CASSLSGANTDTQYF. CDR3 coding DNA: TGTGCCAGCAGTTTATCTGGCGCGAACACAGATACGCAGTATTTT.

About this clone itself: A read error may produce the germline difference seen at one junction end. The J gene is TRBJ2-1, the V gene TRBV27, with 9 bases aligning to TRBD2. CDR3 size: 15 residues. Germline lookup yields CDR1 MNHEY and CDR2 SMNVEV (reference sequence). The CDR3 sequence is CASSSYSGGYSEQFF. CDR3 in DNA: TGTGCCAGCAGTTCCTATAGCGGGGGTTACAGTGAGCAGTTCTTC.

The rearrangement links TRBV27 to TRBJ2-1; maybe TRBD1 (7 bases). Trimming shortened V by 6 bases and J by 7 bases, and 13 bases separated the two germline ends. This CDR3 has 13 amino acids. CDR1 is MNHEY, CDR2 SMNVEV, per germline (reference sequence). The CDR3 spells CASSQGGWNEQFF. Written as DNA, the CDR3 is TGTGCCAGCAGCCAGGGGGGATGGAATGAGCAGTTCTTC.

The genes are TRBV4-1 and TRBJ2-5; a weak D match, TRBD1 (5 bases). Near its end, the DNA agrees better with TRBJ2-7, so the J call may be wrong. CDR3 length equals 16 residues. The V gene's germline CDR1 is MGHRA and CDR2 YSYEKL. Here the CDR3 reads CASTLTLGPLTYEQYF. DNA of the CDR3: TGCGCCAGCACCCTGACCCTGGGGCCCCTAACCTACGAGCAGTACTTC.

The CDR3 bases are TGTGCCAGTAGTATAGACAGGGAAACTGATCAGCCCCAGCATTTT. Its protein product is CASSIDRETDQPQHF. V is TRBV19 and J is TRBJ1-5; a weak D match, TRBD1 (5 bases). Germline CDR1 LNHDA, CDR2 SQIVND (reference sequence). Deletions cut 0 bases from V and 5 bases from J, with 11 bases between. This CDR3 has 15 amino acids.

This clone was recorded only once. The chain carries TRBV6-5 and TRBJ2-5, with 11 positions matching TRBD2. Trimming cost V 4 bases and J 5 bases; bases outside gene matches: 0. The CDR3 spans 13 residues. Germline CDR1 is MNHEY and CDR2 is SVGAGI. The CDR3, as DNA: TGTGCCAGCAGTTTAGCGGGGGGGGAGACCCAGTACTTC. This codes for CASSLAGGETQYF.

The chain recombines TRBV7-9 with TRBJ2-7, with D maybe TRBD1 (6 bases). V was shortened by 5 bases and J by 0 bases, with 14 bases between the two germline ends. There are 15 residues in the CDR3. CDR1 and CDR2 (germline): SEHNR, FQNEAQ (reference sequence). As DNA, the CDR3 is TGTGCCAGCAGCGCTCGACAGGCCGACTCCTACGAGCAGTACTTC. This sequence encodes CASSARQADSYEQYF.

The CDR3 coding sequence is TGTGCCAGCAGCTTGGGGGGCCTTGACACAGATACGCAGTATTTT. Translating it yields CASSLGGLDTDTQYF. The chain carries TRBV5-4 and TRBJ2-3; perhaps TRBD1 as D (5 bases). Trimming left V 0 bases short and J 2 bases short, with 10 bases between. Germline CDR1 reads SGHNT; CDR2 reads YYREEE (reference sequence). CDR3 length: 15 amino acids.

The V and J genes are TRBV5-4 and TRBJ2-1, with D maybe TRBD2 (7 bases). Germline CDR1 and CDR2: SGHNT and YYREEE (reference sequence). Trimming removed 4 bases at V and 2 bases at J, with 13 bases between. The CDR3 loop spans 15 amino acids. This chain's CDR3 is CASSGDGGPYNEQFF. The CDR3 DNA reads TGTGCCAGCAGCGGCGACGGGGGGCCCTACAATGAGCAGTTCTTC.

The gene calls are TRBV2 and TRBJ2-1; a possible D gene is TRBD1 (6 bases). This CDR3 comprises 13 residues. The V gene's germline CDR1 is SNHLY and CDR2 FYNNEI. Trimming took off 8 bases at V and 7 bases at J, with 15 bases between the two ends. In nucleotides, the CDR3 is TGTGCCAGCTTAGACAGGATGACTAATGAGCAGTTCTTC. Residues: CASLDRMTNEQFF.

In nucleotides, the CDR3 is TGCGCCAGCAGCCCTAGCGGGGGGCCGGCCTACGAGCAGTACTTC. It is translated as CASSPSGGPAYEQYF. The V call is TRBV4-3, the J call TRBJ2-7; 11 positions agree with TRBD2. Germline lookup yields CDR1 LGHNA and CDR2 YSLEER. V was pared by 4 bases and J by 2 bases, with 4 bases of the junction left unmatched. CDR3 length equals 15 residues.

This clone has a handful of counts. The chain couples TRBV9 to TRBJ2-1; D perhaps matches TRBD2 (6 bases). The CDR3 has 16 amino acids. Trimming removed 4 bases from V and 4 bases from J, with 18 bases in between. Germline-derived CDR1 and CDR2 are SGDLS and YYNGEE. CDR3 protein: CASSPRGGGAYNEQFF. The CDR3 DNA sequence: TGTGCCAGCAGCCCCCGGGGTGGCGGGGCTTACAATGAGCAGTTCTTC.

The chain couples TRBV30 to TRBJ2-2; D call uncertain. V was cut by 8 bases and J by 8 bases, with 12 bases left in between. The germline V gene encodes CDR1 GTSNPN and CDR2 SVGIG (reference sequence). This CDR3 is 11 amino acids long. Here the CDR3 DNA reads TGTGCCAACGACGGCCCGGGGGAGCTGTTTTTT. This translates into CANDGPGELFF.

This chain's CDR3 is CATSTAAQETQYF. CDR3 in DNA: TGTGCCACCAGCACTGCAGCGCAAGAGACCCAGTACTTC. The chain employs TRBV15 and TRBJ2-5; D is uncertain. V was pared by 4 bases and J by 2 bases, with 8 bases between. Germline CDR1 reads LNHNV; CDR2 reads YYDKDF (reference sequence). There are 13 residues in the CDR3.

This clone occurred once. This chain joins TRBV7-2 and TRBJ2-7; 7 nucleotides align to TRBD2. Germline loops: CDR1 SGHTA, CDR2 FQGNSA. This CDR3 region has 13 residues. The J segment lost 6 bases and the V segment lost 2 bases, leaving 4 bases of the junction unmatched. For the CDR3, the DNA is TGTGCCAGCAGCTTATATCCGGGGGGCGAGCAGTACTTC. Translating it yields CASSLYPGGEQYF.

The chain has TRBV6-5 and TRBJ2-7; D not resolved. This CDR3 is 14 amino acids long. Germline V gene data show CDR1 as MNHEY and CDR2 as SVGAGI. The V end lost 0 bases, the J end lost 5 bases, and 11 bases lay between the germline ends. The chain's CDR3 is CASSYSPPPDEQYF. The CDR3 region has the DNA TGTGCCAGCAGTTACTCACCGCCTCCCGACGAGCAGTACTTC.

The V and J genes are TRBV7-6 and TRBJ2-3; perhaps TRBD2 as D (6 bases). V was shortened by 5 bases and J by 9 bases, with 15 bases between the two germline ends. The CDR3 has 13 amino acids. The V gene's germline CDR1 is SGHVS and CDR2 FNYEAQ. In DNA form, the CDR3 reads TGTGCCAGCAGCCAACGGGACTTCCGGACGCAGTATTTT. Its protein product is CASSQRDFRTQYF.

This clone was seen once. The chain links TRBV4-1 to TRBJ2-1; D remains ambiguous. The ends were cut back, 4 bases at V and 3 bases at J, with 13 bases in the middle. The CDR3 totals 15 residues. Germline-derived CDR1 and CDR2 are MGHRA and YSYEKL. The CDR3 bases are TGCGCCAGCAGCCCCATTTCGCCGGTCTACAATGAGCAGTTCTTC. Translation gives CASSPISPVYNEQFF.

This chain links TRBV6-4 with TRBJ2-1, with TRBD2 matching over 8 bases. Germline CDR1 MRHNA, CDR2 SNTAGT. The CDR3 has 15 amino acids. V dropped 3 bases and J dropped 2; count of bases not matched to a gene: 3. DNA for the CDR3: TGTGCCAGCAGTGAAGGGACTAGTCCCTACAATGAGCAGTTCTTC. Protein product: CASSEGTSPYNEQFF.

This chain uses TRBV19 with TRBJ1-5; a weak D match, TRBD1 (6 bases). This CDR3 comprises 15 residues. V was shortened by 3 bases and J by 6 bases, with 15 bases between the two germline ends. Germline values: CDR1 LNHDA, CDR2 SQIVND (reference sequence). CDR3 residues: CASSITGGAAQPQHF. For the CDR3, the DNA is TGTGCCAGTAGTATCACCGGGGGGGCTGCTCAGCCCCAGCATTTT.

V usage is TRBV13 and J usage is TRBJ2-7; 7 bases align to TRBD1. Losses at the gene ends were 4 bases for V and 3 bases for J; bases not matched to a gene: 6. Germline loops: CDR1 PRHDT, CDR2 FYEKMQ (reference sequence). The CDR3 consists of 14 residues. The CDR3 spells CASSSTRDSYEQYF. The CDR3 nucleotides are TGTGCCAGCAGCTCAACTCGGGACAGCTACGAGCAGTACTTC.

This chain uses TRBV7-2 with TRBJ2-1, with TRBD2 matching 8 bases. CDR1 is SGHTA and CDR2 is FQGNSA in the germline V gene. V shed 3 bases and J 7 bases; nucleotides not matched to a gene: 8. This CDR3 is built from 15 residues. CDR3 nucleotide sequence: TGTGCCAGCAGCTTTTTGGGCGGGGGGTGGAATGAGCAGTTCTTC. It encodes CASSFLGGGWNEQFF.

The V and J genes are TRBV29-1 and TRBJ2-2; maybe TRBD2 (6 bases). Germline lookup yields CDR1 SQVTM and CDR2 ANQGSEA. V was trimmed by 6 bases and J by 8 bases, leaving 13 bases between them. The CDR3 sequence is 12 residues long. DNA of the CDR3: TGCAGCGTCCCTTCTAGCGCAGGGGAGCTGTTTTTT. It codes for CSVPSSAGELFF.

The CDR3 DNA reads TGCAGCGCCAGACACCATGAGCAGTTCTTC. Protein: CSARHHEQFF. V is TRBV29-1 and J is TRBJ2-1; D is uncertain. This CDR3 contains 10 residues. Per germline, CDR1 SQVTM and CDR2 ANQGSEA. V was clipped by 7 bases and J by 8 bases, with 9 bases between them.

This clone was observed a handful of times. The V call is TRBV18, the J call TRBJ2-5; no definite D call. V was clipped by 6 bases and J by 5 bases, with 16 bases between them. This CDR3 spans 14 amino acids. Germline CDR1 reads KGHSH; CDR2 reads LQKENI. The CDR3 nucleotides read TGTGCCAGCTCCCGGCGGTTCTCTCTGGAGACCCAGTACTTC. Translating it yields CASSRRFSLETQYF.

The rearrangement uses TRBV28 and TRBJ1-1; TRBD1 matches 10 bases. CDR1 and CDR2 from the germline V gene are MDHEN and SYDVKM. V shed 4 bases and J 0 bases; nucleotides not matched to a gene: 11. The CDR3 is made up of 18 amino acids. The CDR3 reads CASSSIGTGDFMNTEAFF. The CDR3, as DNA: TGTGCCAGCAGTTCGATCGGGACAGGGGACTTCATGAACACTGAAGCTTTCTTT.

This clone was counted once. The chain carries TRBV29-1 and TRBJ2-7; tentatively, D is TRBD1 (6 bases). The CDR3 extends over 12 amino acids. Germline-derived CDR1 and CDR2 are SQVTM and ANQGSEA. V was pared by 4 bases and J by 1 base, with 8 bases between. CDR3 in DNA: TGCAGCGTTGGGGACAATTCCTACGAGCAGTACTTC. It encodes CSVGDNSYEQYF.

This chain connects TRBV6-5 to TRBJ2-3; 8 bases align to TRBD1. With 7 bases clipped from V and 0 bases from J, the junction kept 6 bases outside the gene matches. The CDR3 contains 15 residues. Germline loops: CDR1 MNHEY, CDR2 SVGAGI. In nucleotides, the CDR3 is TGTGCCAGCACCCTAACAGGGGGTAGCACAGATACGCAGTATTTT. Translation: CASTLTGGSTDTQYF.

The rearrangement links TRBV7-2 to TRBJ2-5; D is possibly TRBD2 (5 bases). Trimming removed 5 bases from V and 3 bases from J, with 10 bases in between. This CDR3 comprises 13 residues. Germline CDR1 SGHTA, CDR2 FQGNSA. The CDR3 coding sequence is TGTGCCAGCAGCCCCCCACTAGAAGAGACCCAGTACTTC. Its translation: CASSPPLEETQYF.

The chain has TRBV25-1 and TRBJ2-3; possibly TRBD1 for D (5 bases). V lost 3 bases, J lost 1 base, and 11 bases lay in between. CDR3 length: 15 amino acids. Germline V gene lookup returns CDR1 MGHDK and CDR2 SYGVNS. Here the CDR3 reads CASSEYEGGTDTQYF. The DNA of the CDR3 is TGTGCCAGCAGTGAGTATGAAGGGGGCACAGATACGCAGTATTTT.

The chain joins TRBV12-5 to TRBJ2-7; 8 bases align to TRBD2. The length of the CDR3 is 17 residues. Germline loops: CDR1 LGHNT, CDR2 FRNRAP. V gave up 4 bases and J gave up 0 bases; unmatched junction bases: 11. The CDR3 bases are TGTGCTAGTGGTTGGGGACTAGGGACACTTAGCTCCTACGAGCAGTACTTC. Its protein product is CASGWGLGTLSSYEQYF.

The rearrangement links TRBV7-8 to TRBJ2-5, with unresolved D. The CDR3 extends over 14 amino acids. V lost 6 bases, J lost 2 bases, and 13 bases lay in between. Per the germline V gene, CDR1 is SGHVS and CDR2 is FQNEAQ. The CDR3 reads CASRNYLPQETQYF. The CDR3 DNA reads as TGTGCCAGCAGAAATTACCTACCGCAAGAGACCCAGTACTTC.